The T cell receptor beta chain under discussion was sequenced for a study of blood T cell repertoires in COVID-19. In the study's own analysis: How many nucleated cells were present was estimated from reference gene primer amplification. Measured with immunoSEQ multiplex PCR; TCRdb has only the in-frame clones, and not every one. V and J calls and clone size follow that table, whereas D and trimming were derived from the DNA. The sample includes 150,000 to 200,000 clones, about 88% of them seen just once. Germline loops: CDR1 SGDLS, CDR2 YYNGEE. The V end lost 0 bases, the J end lost 6 bases, and 10 bases lay between the germline ends. The length of the CDR3 is 15 residues.

The chain uses TRBV9 and TRBJ1-6, with D unresolved. This TCR was sampled from a man aged 18 to 35 with acute or convalescent COVID-19. Sequencing input: peripheral blood. The CDR3 is CASSVALGPNSPLHF. CDR3 DNA: TGTGCCAGCAGCGTAGCTCTGGGCCCTAATTCACCCCTCCACTTT. Complete variable domain (other parts from reference TRBV9 and TRBJ1-6): DSGVTQTPKHLITATGQRVTLRCSPRSGDLSVYWYQQSLDQGLQFLIQYYNGEERAKGNILERFSAQQFPDLHSELNLSSLELGDSALYFCASSVALGPNSPLHFGNGTRLTVT.